The next 14 T cell receptor beta chains were all read from a single sample in a study of shared clonotypes between healthy human individuals. The repertoire was sequenced with immunoSEQ multiplex PCR; TCRdb's copy has only in-frame clones and lacks some. The sample yields approximately 1.5 million clones, 98% to 99% seen once. The sample taken for sequencing was naive CD4+ T cells sorted from blood. As for subset: CD45RA+ positively selected. These TCRs come from a man in his thirties or forties in good health.

This clone was recorded only once. The V and J genes are TRBV7-3 and TRBJ2-2, with 10 bases that match TRBD1. Germline V CDR1 and CDR2: SGHTA, FQGTGA. V shed 5 bases and J 7 bases; nucleotides not matched to a gene: 10. This CDR3 region has 16 residues. The CDR3 nucleotides are TGTGCCAGCAGCCCCCAGACAGGGGGCGCTTTCGGGGAGCTGTTTTTT. It specifies CASSPQTGGAFGELFF.

This sequence joins TRBV27 and TRBJ2-5; possibly TRBD2 for D (7 bases). Looked up from germline, CDR1 is MNHEY and CDR2 is SMNVEV (reference sequence). The CDR3 is made up of 15 amino acids. The V end was cut by 5 bases, the J end by 5 bases, with 18 bases between. In nucleotides, the CDR3 is TGTGCCAGCAGTGTTAGGACCCCGGGGGGCGAGACCCAGTACTTC. Its translation: CASSVRTPGGETQYF.

The chain couples TRBV7-9 to TRBJ2-7; D is uncertain. Germline values: CDR1 SEHNR, CDR2 FQNEAQ (reference sequence). V was pared by 3 bases and J by 3 bases, with 12 bases between. This CDR3 region has 14 residues. Here the CDR3 reads CASSFGLPNYEQYF. CDR3 sequence (DNA): TGTGCCAGCAGCTTTGGTCTCCCAAACTACGAGCAGTACTTC.

The chain links TRBV9 to TRBJ1-5; D remains unclear. This CDR3 region has 15 residues. Trimming left V 5 bases short and J 0 bases short, with 12 bases between. Germline V gives CDR1 SGDLS, CDR2 YYNGEE. CDR3 bases: TGTGCCAGCAGTATAGACGGGTATAGCAATCAGCCCCAGCATTTT. Protein product: CASSIDGYSNQPQHF.

This chain links TRBV7-3 with TRBJ2-3; 10 nucleotides line up with TRBD2. The germline gives CDR1 SGHTA, CDR2 FQGTGA. V was clipped by 1 base and J by 3 bases; unmatched bases: 1. This CDR3 has 15 amino acids. The CDR3 DNA reads TGTGCCAGCAGCTTAAGTAGCGGGAGGACAGATACGCAGTATTTT. Residues: CASSLSSGRTDTQYF. The full variable domain, its missing parts supplied by reference TRBV7-3 and TRBJ2-3, is GAGVSQTPSNKVTEKGKYVELRCDPISGHTALYWYRQSLGQGPEFLIYFQGTGAADDSGLPNDRFFAVRPEGSVSTLKIQRTERGDSAVYLCASSLSSGRTDTQYFGPGTRLTVL.

V is TRBV2 and J is TRBJ2-6; D unresolved. Per germline, CDR1 SNHLY and CDR2 FYNNEI. This CDR3 spans 14 amino acids. The germline V and J ends were trimmed by 6 bases and 4 bases, with 10 bases remaining between them. The DNA of the CDR3 is TGTGCCAGCAGGGGCCCTGGGGGGGCCAACGTCCTGACTTTC. Protein product: CASRGPGGANVLTF.

J is TRBJ2-7 and V is TRBV2, with no clear D. CDR1 and CDR2 from the germline V gene are SNHLY and FYNNEI. Trimming cost V 2 bases and J 5 bases, with 16 bases left between them. This CDR3 is built from 15 residues. DNA for the CDR3: TGTGCCAGCAGTGAAATCCGGGCCCCGGGCCACGAGCAGTACTTC. It translates to CASSEIRAPGHEQYF.

This clone was observed once. This chain links TRBV25-1 with TRBJ2-1, with a tentative D call TRBD1 (6 bases). V lost 7 bases and J lost 3, with 19 bases in between. The CDR3 consists of 16 residues. Germline V gene lookup returns CDR1 MGHDK and CDR2 SYGVNS. DNA for the CDR3: TGTGCCAGCACCTCTAGTCGGAAAGGGGGCTACAATGAGCAGTTCTTC. Amino acid sequence: CASTSSRKGGYNEQFF.

The chain combines TRBV18 with TRBJ1-1, with D maybe TRBD1 (5 bases). Germline CDR1 reads KGHSH; CDR2 reads LQKENI. The CDR3 has 15 amino acids. Trimming removed 6 bases at V and 2 bases at J, with 16 bases between. CDR3 nucleotides: TGTGCCAGCTCGCTCCCGGGGGGGACTAACACTGAAGCTTTCTTT. This gives the protein CASSLPGGTNTEAFF.

The V gene is TRBV5-1, the J gene TRBJ2-7; D is undetermined. V dropped 0 bases and J dropped 8 bases, with 12 bases sitting between them. This CDR3 is 13 amino acids long. The germline CDR1 and CDR2 sequences are SGHRS and YFSETQ. CDR3 residues: CASSLESVGKQYF. DNA for the CDR3: TGCGCCAGCAGCTTGGAGAGCGTCGGCAAGCAGTACTTC.

The V and J genes are TRBV28 and TRBJ2-5; D may match TRBD1 or TRBD2 (5 bases each). Per the germline V gene, CDR1 is MDHEN and CDR2 is SYDVKM. This CDR3 comprises 13 residues. Trimming took 4 bases from V and 4 from J, leaving 10 bases between them. CDR3 sequence (DNA): TGTGCCAGCAGTTCGGGGCCATTAGAGACCCAGTACTTC. Protein: CASSSGPLETQYF. Drawing the rest from reference TRBV28 and TRBJ2-5, the complete variable domain is DVKVTQSSRYLVKRTGEKVFLECVQDMDHENMFWYRQDPGLGLRLIYFSYDVKMKEKGDIPEGYSVSREKKERFSLILESASTNQTSMYLCASSSGPLETQYFGPGTRLLVL.

This chain links TRBV5-5 with TRBJ1-4, with no clear D. The CDR3 loop spans 14 amino acids. Germline lookup yields CDR1 SGHKS and CDR2 YYEKEE (reference sequence). Trimming removed 1 base at V and 8 bases at J, with 12 bases between. CDR3: CASSLRADKEKLFF. CDR3 DNA: TGTGCCAGCAGCTTGAGGGCGGATAAGGAAAAACTGTTTTTT.

The V gene is TRBV6-6, the J gene TRBJ1-4; maybe TRBD1 (5 bases). Trimming removed 9 bases at V and 6 bases at J, with 14 bases between. CDR3 length: 13 residues. CDR1 is MNHNY and CDR2 is SVGAGI in the germline V gene (reference sequence). The CDR3 DNA reads TGTGCCAGTATCGCGGACAAATATGAAAAACTGTTTTTT. Translating it yields CASIADKYEKLFF.

The J gene is TRBJ1-2, the V gene TRBV6-5; no clear D. Germline CDR1 and CDR2: MNHEY and SVGAGI. The CDR3 contains 15 residues. Trimming left V 0 bases short and J 0 bases short, with 8 bases between. CDR3 bases: TGTGCCAGCAGTTACTCAGGAAACCCTAACTATGGCTACACCTTC. This sequence encodes CASSYSGNPNYGYTF.